These 20 T cell receptor beta chains came from one sample sequenced in a study of persistence of HIV-infected CD4 T cells. The immunoSEQ assay was version 4, run in survey mode. TCRdb's table, derived via immunoSEQ multiplex PCR, lists solely in-frame clones and lacks some. This table holds more than 30,000 clones, 65% to 85% found once. The stimulus was lysate of CMV-infected fibroblasts, approximately 9.7 ug/mL. Memory cells lacking CD40L and CD69 with high CD45RO were sorted. For these TCRs, the target antigens are not known. The specimen comprised CD4+ T cells sorted from PBMCs after approximately 19-hour stimulation, sampled from a patient who received antiretroviral therapy. These receptors all stem from an adult man with HIV who was CMV-seropositive.

The rearrangement joins TRBV10-3 to TRBJ2-1; a weak D match, TRBD1 (5 bases). Germline V gives CDR1 ENHRY, CDR2 SYGVKD. This CDR3 has 15 amino acids. V was trimmed by 3 bases and J by 10 bases, leaving 19 bases between them. The CDR3 bases are TGTGCCATCAGTGAAGTCCAGGGTGTGCGCCACGAGCAGTTCTTC. Translated: CAISEVQGVRHEQFF.

This clone was recorded once. CDR3 in amino acids: CASSLDSPGEQYF. The DNA of the CDR3 is TGTGCCAGCAGCTTAGATTCCCCGGGAGAGCAGTACTTC. This sequence joins TRBV7-3 and TRBJ2-7, with D tentatively TRBD2 (5 bases). The germline gives CDR1 SGHTA, CDR2 FQGTGA. This CDR3 comprises 13 residues. Trimming pared 2 bases from V and 7 bases from J, leaving 12 bases between.

The rearrangement links TRBV10-1 to TRBJ2-1, with 10 nucleotides matching TRBD1. V was pared by 5 bases and J by 7 bases, with 8 bases of the junction left unmatched. Germline lookup yields CDR1 WNHNN and CDR2 SYGVQD (reference sequence). The CDR3 sequence is 15 residues long. CDR3 DNA: TGCGCCAGCAGTCTTAGGACAGGGGGAAATAATGAGCAGTTCTTC. Translated: CASSLRTGGNNEQFF.

The rearrangement joins TRBV20-1 to TRBJ1-5; D may be TRBD1 (5 bases). Per germline, CDR1 DFQATT and CDR2 SNEGSKA (reference sequence). This CDR3 comprises 14 residues. V dropped 3 bases and J dropped 0 bases, with 9 bases sitting between them. CDR3 sequence (DNA): TGCAGTGCTAGTCGGGGGAATAGCAATCAGCCCCAGCATTTT. Its protein product is CSASRGNSNQPQHF.

The chain couples TRBV2 to TRBJ2-7; 9 bases match TRBD1. Germline assignment: CDR1 SNHLY and CDR2 FYNNEI. J lost 5 bases, V lost 2 bases, and 10 bases had no gene match. This CDR3 has 16 amino acids. The CDR3 DNA reads TGTGCCAGCAGTGAACCTGCCGGGACAGGGATCCACGAGCAGTACTTC. Its translation: CASSEPAGTGIHEQYF.

This clone was counted a single time. The chain joins TRBV12-3 or TRBV12-4 to TRBJ2-1, with TRBD1 matching 8 bases. This CDR3 comprises 13 residues. Unmatched junction bases numbered 6, after V lost 5 bases and J lost 9 bases. CDR3 region: CASSTITGGEQFF. CDR3 nucleotides: TGTGCCAGCAGTACCATCACAGGGGGTGAGCAGTTCTTC.

This clone has just a few counts. The J gene is TRBJ2-5, the V gene TRBV14; D might be TRBD1 or TRBD2, each matching 6 bases. V gave up 6 bases and J gave up 4 bases, with 15 bases separating them. The CDR3 totals 14 residues. Germline CDR1 reads SGHDN; CDR2 reads FVKESK. The CDR3 loop is CASSRLGGGETQYF. CDR3 nucleotides: TGTGCCAGCAGTCGACTGGGGGGCGGAGAGACCCAGTACTTC.

This clone was seen a few times. J is TRBJ2-1 and V is TRBV6-5; D tentatively fits TRBD1 or TRBD2 (5 bases each). Germline lookup yields CDR1 MNHEY and CDR2 SVGAGI. The CDR3 extends over 13 amino acids. V lost 2 bases, J lost 11 bases, and 13 bases lay in between. CDR3 loop: CASSYPGTKKQFF. CDR3 bases: TGTGCCAGCAGTTACCCAGGGACGAAAAAGCAGTTCTTC.

The chain combines TRBV9 with TRBJ2-1, with a weak D call TRBD2 (6 bases). The CDR3 consists of 16 residues. Germline CDR1 and CDR2: SGDLS and YYNGEE. Trimming took 3 bases from V and 5 from J, leaving 18 bases between them. The CDR3 region has the DNA TGTGCCAGCAGCGACCCTCTGGAGGGGTGGAACAATGAGCAGTTCTTC. This sequence encodes CASSDPLEGWNNEQFF.

This chain uses TRBV5-4 with TRBJ2-2; D perhaps matches TRBD2 (5 bases). V was trimmed by 0 bases and J by 6 bases, leaving 9 bases between them. CDR3 length equals 14 residues. Germline V gene lookup returns CDR1 SGHNT and CDR2 YYREEE (reference sequence). The CDR3 DNA follows: TGTGCCAGCAGCTTGGGGCGCGGGTCCGGGGAGCTGTTTTTT. The encoded protein is CASSLGRGSGELFF.

The gene calls are TRBV6-5 and TRBJ2-1, with a tentative D call TRBD2 (6 bases). V was trimmed by 6 bases and J by 10 bases, leaving 16 bases between them. The germline V gene encodes CDR1 MNHEY and CDR2 SVGAGI. This CDR3 contains 13 residues. The CDR3 loop is CASRLVPRGEQFF. The CDR3 nucleotides are TGTGCCAGCAGATTGGTCCCTCGGGGGGAGCAGTTCTTC.

This clone was detected once. The chain carries TRBV28 and TRBJ2-5; perhaps TRBD1 as D (6 bases). The CDR3 totals 16 residues. V was shortened by 6 bases and J by 5 bases, with 22 bases between the two germline ends. Germline loops: CDR1 MDHEN, CDR2 SYDVKM. The CDR3, as DNA: TGTGCCAGCAGCCCCGGCCGGACAGATTCCCAGGAGACCCAGTACTTC. It specifies CASSPGRTDSQETQYF.

V usage is TRBV3-1 (or the pseudogene TRBV3-2) and J usage is TRBJ2-1, with D possibly being TRBD1 (7 bases). In germline, CDR1 is LGHDT, CDR2 YNNKEL (reference sequence). Trimming left V 3 bases short and J 2 bases short, with 23 bases between. The CDR3 covers 19 residues. The CDR3 DNA reads as TGTGCCAGCAGCCAGGTGCAACCAGGGGGGCAGGGGACCTACAATGAGCAGTTCTTC. Protein sequence: CASSQVQPGGQGTYNEQFF.

The rearrangement links TRBV28 to TRBJ1-5; a possible D gene is TRBD1 (5 bases). The CDR3 totals 15 residues. V gave up 6 bases and J gave up 6 bases, with 18 bases separating them. CDR1 and CDR2 (germline): MDHEN, SYDVKM. CDR3 in amino acids: CASRSGTLRGQPQHF. CDR3 coding DNA: TGTGCCAGCAGGTCCGGGACCCTAAGAGGTCAGCCCCAGCATTTT. The full variable domain, rest sourced from reference TRBV28 and TRBJ1-5, is DVKVTQSSRYLVKRTGEKVFLECVQDMDHENMFWYRQDPGLGLRLIYFSYDVKMKEKGDIPEGYSVSREKKERFSLILESASTNQTSMYLCASRSGTLRGQPQHFGDGTRLSIL.

The chain recombines TRBV29-1 with TRBJ1-6, with TRBD1 matching over 7 bases. The J segment lost 8 bases and the V segment lost 4 bases, leaving 2 bases of the junction unmatched. The CDR3 is 12 residues long. Germline CDR1 is SQVTM and CDR2 is ANQGSEA. The CDR3 here is CSVGQGDSPLHF. The CDR3 region has the DNA TGCAGCGTTGGGCAGGGGGATTCACCCCTCCACTTT.

This CDR3 is CASSPSFDRGGSPLHF. The DNA of the CDR3 is TGCGCCAGCAGCCCTAGTTTTGACAGGGGTGGTTCACCCCTCCACTTT. The V gene is TRBV5-1, the J gene TRBJ1-6, with TRBD1 matching over 8 bases. V lost 4 bases, J lost 9 bases, and 12 bases stayed unmatched. CDR1 and CDR2 (germline): SGHRS, YFSETQ. The CDR3 is 16 amino acids.

This chain uses TRBV28 with TRBJ1-2; D is uncertain. V was trimmed by 5 bases and J by 5 bases, leaving 12 bases between them. This CDR3 is 13 amino acids long. Germline CDR1 MDHEN, CDR2 SYDVKM. CDR3 sequence reads: CASSTPGAYGYTF. In DNA, the CDR3 is TGTGCCAGCAGTACCCCGGGCGCATATGGCTACACCTTC.

This clone was observed a single time. The chain combines TRBV6-5 with TRBJ1-5; D possibly corresponds to TRBD1 (6 bases). Germline V gene data show CDR1 as MNHEY and CDR2 as SVGAGI. Trimming shortened V by 6 bases and J by 0 bases, and 12 bases separated the two germline ends. There are 15 residues in the CDR3. The CDR3 DNA is TGTGCCAGCAGCTGGACAGCTTATAGCAATCAGCCCCAGCATTTT. It codes for CASSWTAYSNQPQHF.

The chain combines TRBV2 with TRBJ2-1; 10 bases line up with TRBD1. J lost 7 bases, V lost 4 bases, and 4 bases had no gene match. CDR1 and CDR2 (germline): SNHLY, FYNNEI. The CDR3 is 14 amino acids. The CDR3 DNA reads TGTGCCAGCAGTGCGGGGGACAGGGGAAATGAGCAGTTCTTC. As protein: CASSAGDRGNEQFF.

This sequence joins TRBV5-1 and TRBJ2-7; 8 bases line up with TRBD1. Losses at the gene ends were 2 bases for V and 6 bases for J; bases not matched to a gene: 16. The CDR3 is made up of 17 amino acids. Germline lookup yields CDR1 SGHRS and CDR2 YFSETQ. Here the CDR3 reads CASSFGPGTGRAAEQYF. The DNA of the CDR3 is TGCGCCAGCAGCTTTGGTCCCGGGACAGGAAGGGCAGCCGAGCAGTACTTC. The entire variable domain, with the rest obtained from reference TRBV5-1 and TRBJ2-7, is as follows: KAGVTQTPRYLIKTRGQQVTLSCSPISGHRSVSWYQQTPGQGLQFLFEYFSETQRNKGNFPGRFSGRQFSNSRSEMNVSTLELGDSALYLCASSFGPGTGRAAEQYFGPGTRLTVT.